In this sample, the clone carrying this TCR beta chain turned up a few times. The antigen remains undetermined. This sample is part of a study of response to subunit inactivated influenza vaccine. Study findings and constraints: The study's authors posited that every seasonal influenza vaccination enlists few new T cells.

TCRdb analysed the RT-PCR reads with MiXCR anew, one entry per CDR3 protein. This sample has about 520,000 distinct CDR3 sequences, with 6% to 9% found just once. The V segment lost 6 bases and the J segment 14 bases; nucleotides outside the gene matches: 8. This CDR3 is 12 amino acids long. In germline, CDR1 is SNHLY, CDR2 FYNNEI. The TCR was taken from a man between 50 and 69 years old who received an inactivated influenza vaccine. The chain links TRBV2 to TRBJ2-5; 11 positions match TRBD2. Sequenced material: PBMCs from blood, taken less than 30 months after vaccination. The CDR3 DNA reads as TGTGCCAGCAGAGCACTAGCGGGGGCAATTTACTTC. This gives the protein CASRALAGAIYF.